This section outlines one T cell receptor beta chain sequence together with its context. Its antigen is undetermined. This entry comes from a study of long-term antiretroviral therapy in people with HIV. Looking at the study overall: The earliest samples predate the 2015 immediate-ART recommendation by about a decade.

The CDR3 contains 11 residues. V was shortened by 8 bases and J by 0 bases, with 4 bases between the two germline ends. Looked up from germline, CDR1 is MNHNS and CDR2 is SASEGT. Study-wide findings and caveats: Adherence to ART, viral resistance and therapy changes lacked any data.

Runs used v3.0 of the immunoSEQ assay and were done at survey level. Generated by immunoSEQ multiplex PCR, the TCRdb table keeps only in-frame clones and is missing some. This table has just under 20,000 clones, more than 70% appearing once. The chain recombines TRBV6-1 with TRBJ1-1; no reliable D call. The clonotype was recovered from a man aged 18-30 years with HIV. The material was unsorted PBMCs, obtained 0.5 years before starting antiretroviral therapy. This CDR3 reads CASGLNTEAFF. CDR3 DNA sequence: TGTGCCAGCGGATTGAACACTGAAGCTTTCTTT.